The T cell receptor (beta chain) described here comes from a study of cytomegalovirus exposure and HLA in healthy donors. 13 Jbeta primers and 60 Vbeta primers were used for the PCR. The protocol was immunoSEQ multiplex PCR, while the TCRdb copy is restricted to in-frame clones and leaves out a portion. The repertoire holds roughly 100,000 clones, with 70% to 90% as singletons. CDR1 and CDR2 from the germline V gene are MNHEY and SVGAGI. Deletions cut 0 bases from V and 3 bases from J, with 14 bases between. The CDR3 consists of 16 residues. The rearrangement links TRBV6-5 to TRBJ1-1; weak D call: TRBD1 (5 bases). Sequencing was carried out using PBMCs. The source of this sequence is a man aged 40-49 years in good health and CMV-seronegative. The CDR3 here is CASSYSMRGPDTEAFF. The DNA of the CDR3 is TGTGCCAGCAGTTACTCGATGCGGGGACCGGACACTGAAGCTTTCTTT.